This T cell receptor beta chain is from a study of blood T cell repertoires in COVID-19. At the level of the study: Collection of acute and convalescent COVID-19 samples took place in the United States, Italy and Spain. From T cells, B-cell-depleted T cells, or PBMCs came the material, which was cDNA or gDNA.

Germline V CDR1 and CDR2: LGHDT, YNNKEL (reference sequence). Trimming took 0 bases from V and 2 from J, leaving 7 bases between them. CDR3 length: 14 amino acids. Participant-reported clinical history was the basis for cohort assignment. TCRdb keeps only in-frame clones here, not all; method: immunoSEQ multiplex PCR. Of 250,000 to 300,000 clones in the sample, around 92% are singletons; the top ten hold roughly 1.9%. Comments on this clone: This CDR3 is also generated by other DNA sequences in the sample.

The sequence was obtained from a woman aged 60-75 years who had recovered from COVID-19. The J gene is TRBJ1-2, the V gene TRBV3-1 (or the pseudogene TRBV3-2), with D possibly TRBD1 on 5 matching bases. The source material was PBMCs or T cells enriched from blood (not recorded which). The CDR3 sequence: CASSQEGANYGYTF. CDR3 DNA sequence: TGTGCCAGCAGCCAAGAAGGGGCGAACTATGGCTACACCTTC.